One and the same sample provided the 20 T cell receptor beta chains below, sequenced in a study of OX40 agonist ivuxolimab in advanced cancers. The method was immunoSEQ multiplex PCR; TCRdb's version includes in-frame clones alone and lacks a portion of them. The data contain fewer than 85,000 clones, 90% of them singletons. This material consisted of CD4+ or CD8+ T cells sorted from blood, taken in a trial of the OX40 agonist ivuxolimab. All receptors derive from an adult with an advanced solid tumor such as melanoma, head and neck, liver or kidney cancer.

The DNA for the CDR3 is TGTGCCAGCATTTTACAGGGTACCTCGGGCACTGAAGCTTTCTTT. Amino acid sequence: CASILQGTSGTEAFF. The V call is TRBV7-9, the J call TRBJ1-1; tentative D call: TRBD1 (6 bases). The CDR3 is 15 amino acids. Trimming took off 7 bases at V and 4 bases at J, with 19 bases between the two ends. Looked up from germline, CDR1 is SEHNR and CDR2 is FQNEAQ (reference sequence).

This chain connects TRBV4-1 to TRBJ1-2; D uncertain. V was cut by 3 bases and J by 7 bases, with 15 bases left in between. This CDR3 is built from 14 residues. The germline gives CDR1 MGHRA, CDR2 YSYEKL. CDR3 protein: CASSHPRGGGGYTF. Written as DNA, the CDR3 is TGCGCCAGCAGCCACCCTCGGGGTGGAGGTGGCTACACCTTC.

This chain joins TRBV5-1 and TRBJ2-7; 7 positions agree with TRBD1. Germline CDR1 is SGHRS and CDR2 is YFSETQ. The CDR3 extends over 14 amino acids. The J segment lost 0 bases and the V segment lost 7 bases, leaving 7 bases of the junction unmatched. For the CDR3, the DNA is TGCGCCAGCCGACCGACAGGGAGCTCCTACGAGCAGTACTTC. This translates into CASRPTGSSYEQYF.

This rearrangement joins TRBV27 to TRBJ2-3; D possibly corresponds to TRBD1 (5 bases). The V gene's germline CDR1 is MNHEY and CDR2 SMNVEV (reference sequence). This CDR3 comprises 13 residues. Trimming removed 8 bases at V and 5 bases at J, with 14 bases between. This CDR3 reads CASWPKRGDTQYF. DNA for the CDR3: TGTGCCAGCTGGCCAAAAAGGGGAGATACGCAGTATTTT.

The chain joins TRBV6-5 to TRBJ1-1; TRBD1 matches at 7 bases. The CDR3 has 15 amino acids. Germline V CDR1 and CDR2: MNHEY, SVGAGI. V lost 2 bases to trimming and J lost 1 base; unmatched junction nucleotides: 4. CDR3 sequence (DNA): TGTGCCAGCAGTTACCCAGGGGGGGCGAACACTGAAGCTTTCTTT. As protein: CASSYPGGANTEAFF.

The rearrangement links TRBV28 to TRBJ2-5; D unresolved. The germline CDR1 and CDR2 sequences are MDHEN and SYDVKM. Trimming removed 3 bases from V and 4 bases from J, with 9 bases in between. CDR3 length equals 13 residues. The CDR3 is CASSLANRETQYF. Here the CDR3 DNA reads TGTGCCAGCAGTTTGGCTAACAGAGAGACCCAGTACTTC.

The rearrangement uses TRBV19 and TRBJ1-3; 8 nucleotides line up with TRBD1. This CDR3 is 15 amino acids long. Trimming removed 3 bases from V and 4 bases from J; junction bases left unmatched: 5. Germline loops: CDR1 LNHDA, CDR2 SQIVND (reference sequence). CDR3 DNA sequence: TGTGCCAGTAGTATTCAGGGGGCGCCCGGAAACACCATATATTTT. Protein sequence: CASSIQGAPGNTIYF.

This chain uses TRBV5-6 with TRBJ1-2; possibly TRBD1 for D (6 bases). CDR3 length equals 15 residues. Germline V gene sequence: CDR1 SGHDT, CDR2 YYEEEE. The V end lost 4 bases, the J end lost 3 bases, and 16 bases lay between the germline ends. The CDR3 here is CASSQKDSYYYGYTF. CDR3 coding DNA: TGTGCCAGCAGCCAAAAGGACAGCTATTACTATGGCTACACCTTC.

This clone was found once. The V and J genes are TRBV29-1 and TRBJ2-1, with a possible D match to TRBD1 (5 bases). Germline V gene lookup returns CDR1 SQVTM and CDR2 ANQGSEA. The CDR3 is 11 residues long. The ends were cut back, 7 bases at V and 9 bases at J, with 13 bases in the middle. The CDR3, as DNA: TGCAGCGCTGCGGACAAAGGTGAGCAGTTCTTC. As protein: CSAADKGEQFF.

The chain combines TRBV7-2 with TRBJ2-5; tentatively, D is TRBD2 (5 bases). This CDR3 has 14 amino acids. CDR1 is SGHTA, CDR2 FQGNSA, per germline. V lost 6 bases and J 7 bases, leaving 18 bases between the germline ends. This CDR3 reads CASSFSHRAGTQYF. The CDR3 DNA reads as TGTGCCAGCAGTTTCTCACACCGGGCGGGGACCCAGTACTTC.

This chain joins TRBV4-3 and TRBJ2-7, with TRBD1 identical over 7 bases. Looked up from germline, CDR1 is LGHNA and CDR2 is YSLEER. J gave up 2 bases and V 4 bases, and 5 bases lay outside the gene matches. The CDR3 spans 14 residues. The CDR3 reads CASSLGQAPYEQYF. As DNA, the CDR3 is TGCGCCAGCAGCCTCGGACAGGCCCCCTACGAGCAGTACTTC.

The genes are TRBV30 and TRBJ2-1, with 10 positions matching TRBD2. There are 13 residues in the CDR3. V was clipped by 3 bases and J by 9 bases; unmatched bases: 5. Germline V gene sequence: CDR1 GTSNPN, CDR2 SVGIG (reference sequence). DNA for the CDR3: TGTGCCTGGAGGAGAGCGGGAGGGCTTGAGCAGTTCTTC. As protein: CAWRRAGGLEQFF.

The chain recombines TRBV6-6 with TRBJ1-5; 7 bases are a match to TRBD1. Germline V gene lookup returns CDR1 MNHNY and CDR2 SVGAGI (reference sequence). V lost 6 bases to trimming and J lost 0 bases; unmatched junction nucleotides: 5. The CDR3 is 15 residues long. The CDR3 nucleotides are TGTGCCAGCAGGTCAGGGGGTCATAGCAATCAGCCCCAGCATTTT. Translating gives CASRSGGHSNQPQHF.

About this clone: The DNA is omitted, as the CDR3 cannot be located on it reliably, and the CDR3 follows TCRdb's listing. The chain recombines TRBV28 with TRBJ2-7; no DNA check was done on the table's D call, TRBD2. Germline CDR1 reads MDHEN; CDR2 reads SYDVKM. The CDR3 is made up of 11 amino acids, end residues included. The CDR3 sequence: CASSSSSTSYF.

Worth noting for this clone: Other DNA sequences in this sample translate to the same CDR3. The chain has TRBV19 and TRBJ2-2; maybe TRBD2 (6 bases). This CDR3 has 14 residues. Deletions cut 0 bases from V and 4 bases from J, with 6 bases between. The V gene's germline CDR1 is LNHDA and CDR2 SQIVND (reference sequence). The chain's CDR3 is CASSIEGGTGELFF. In nucleotides, the CDR3 is TGTGCCAGTAGTATAGAGGGGGGCACCGGGGAGCTGTTTTTT.

V is TRBV4-2 and J is TRBJ1-1; 11 bases are shared with TRBD1. This CDR3 is 16 amino acids long. From germline, CDR1 is LGHNA and CDR2 YNFKEQ. Losses at the gene ends were 1 base for V and 0 bases for J; bases not matched to a gene: 1. The CDR3 spells CASSQGTGGLNTEAFF. DNA for the CDR3: TGTGCCAGCAGCCAAGGGACAGGGGGCCTGAACACTGAAGCTTTCTTT.

The chain recombines TRBV18 with TRBJ2-2; the match to TRBD2 covers 11 bases. CDR1 is KGHSH and CDR2 is LQKENI in the germline V gene. V trimming: 3 bases; J trimming: 0 bases; junction bases outside the gene matches: 3. This CDR3 spans 17 amino acids. The CDR3: CASSPQLAGANTGELFF. CDR3 coding DNA: TGTGCCAGCTCACCCCAACTAGCGGGAGCGAACACCGGGGAGCTGTTTTTT.

This chain uses TRBV4-1 with TRBJ1-2; D gene ambiguous. V was shortened by 1 base and J by 4 bases, with 13 bases between the two germline ends. Germline CDR1 MGHRA, CDR2 YSYEKL. This CDR3 contains 15 residues. The CDR3 DNA reads TGCGCCAGCAGCCAAGCCCCCCCCGGGAGCTATGGCTACACCTTC. The encoded protein is CASSQAPPGSYGYTF.

The chain has TRBV5-1 and TRBJ2-1; 13 bases fit TRBD2. With 4 bases clipped from V and 7 bases from J, the junction kept 14 bases outside the gene matches. CDR1 and CDR2 (germline): SGHRS, YFSETQ. There are 18 residues in the CDR3. The CDR3 here is CASSLSRLAGGWGNEQFF. The CDR3 DNA follows: TGCGCCAGCAGCCTATCGAGACTAGCGGGAGGTTGGGGGAATGAGCAGTTCTTC.

V gene TRBV7-2 combines with J gene TRBJ1-4, with D maybe TRBD1 (5 bases). The CDR3 loop spans 14 amino acids. From germline, CDR1 is SGHTA and CDR2 FQGNSA. Trimming cost V 3 bases and J 4 bases, with 9 bases left between them. The CDR3 nucleotides are TGTGCCAGCAGCTTTACAGGTGGTAATGAAAAACTGTTTTTT. This encodes CASSFTGGNEKLFF.